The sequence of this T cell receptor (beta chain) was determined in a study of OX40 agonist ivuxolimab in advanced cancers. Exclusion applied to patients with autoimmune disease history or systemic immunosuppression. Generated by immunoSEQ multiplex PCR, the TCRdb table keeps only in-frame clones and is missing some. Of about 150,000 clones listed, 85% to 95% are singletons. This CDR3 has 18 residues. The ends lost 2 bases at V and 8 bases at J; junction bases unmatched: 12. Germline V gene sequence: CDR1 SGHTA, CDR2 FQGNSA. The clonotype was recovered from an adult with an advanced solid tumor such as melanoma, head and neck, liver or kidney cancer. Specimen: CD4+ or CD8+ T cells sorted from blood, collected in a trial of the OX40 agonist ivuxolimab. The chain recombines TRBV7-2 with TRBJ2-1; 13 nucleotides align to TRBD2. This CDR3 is CASSLIERVTSGRDEQFF. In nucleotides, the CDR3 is TGTGCCAGCAGCTTAATCGAGCGCGTCACTAGCGGGAGGGATGAGCAGTTCTTC. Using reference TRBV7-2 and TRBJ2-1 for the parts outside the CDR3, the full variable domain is GAGVSQSPSNKVTEKGKDVELRCDPISGHTALYWYRQSLGQGLEFLIYFQGNSAPDKSGLPSDRFSAERTGGSVSTLTIQRTQQEDSAVYLCASSLIERVTSGRDEQFFGPGTRLTVL.